The 4 T cell receptor beta chains below come from one sample, sequenced in a study of T cell responses to AZD1222 COVID-19 vaccine. Sequenced by immunoSEQ multiplex PCR; TCRdb stores in-frame clones only, minus some. Seen here are approximately 130,000 clones, roughly 90% observed once, and the top ten hold 1.5% to 2%. The sample in question was peripheral blood, obtained on day 0 of AZD1222 vaccination. These receptors all stem from an adult in good health.

This sequence joins TRBV10-3 and TRBJ2-5; a weak D match, TRBD1 (6 bases). The CDR3 is 14 amino acids. With 6 bases removed from V and 5 bases from J, the gap between germline ends came to 16 bases. CDR1 is ENHRY, CDR2 SYGVKD, per germline. The CDR3 region is CAISPGTTAETQYF. The CDR3 DNA follows: TGTGCCATCAGCCCCGGGACAACCGCGGAGACCCAGTACTTC.

This clone was detected once. J is TRBJ1-2 and V is TRBV5-5; 7 nucleotides match TRBD1. This CDR3 is built from 14 residues. CDR1 is SGHKS and CDR2 is YYEKEE in the germline V gene (reference sequence). The J segment lost 7 bases and the V segment lost 7 bases, leaving 13 bases of the junction unmatched. The CDR3 DNA reads as TGTGCCAGCTGTTTACAGGGGATGTTCGGTGGCTACACCTTC. Encoded protein: CASCLQGMFGGYTF.

The chain has TRBV27 and TRBJ2-6, with no clear D. The V and J ends lost 5 bases and 0 bases respectively, with 8 bases between them. CDR1 and CDR2 from the germline V gene are MNHEY and SMNVEV (reference sequence). CDR3 length: 15 residues. The DNA for the CDR3 is TGTGCCAGCAGTCATCTTGCCTCTGGGGCCAACGTCCTGACTTTC. Encoded protein: CASSHLASGANVLTF.

The rearrangement links TRBV12-5 to TRBJ1-1; no firm D call. The CDR3 runs to 13 residues. Germline CDR1 LGHNT, CDR2 FRNRAP. Trimming shortened V by 1 base and J by 0 bases, and 3 bases separated the two germline ends. The CDR3 bases are TGTGCTAGTGGTTTGGGCGTGAACACTGAAGCTTTCTTT. Protein product: CASGLGVNTEAFF.